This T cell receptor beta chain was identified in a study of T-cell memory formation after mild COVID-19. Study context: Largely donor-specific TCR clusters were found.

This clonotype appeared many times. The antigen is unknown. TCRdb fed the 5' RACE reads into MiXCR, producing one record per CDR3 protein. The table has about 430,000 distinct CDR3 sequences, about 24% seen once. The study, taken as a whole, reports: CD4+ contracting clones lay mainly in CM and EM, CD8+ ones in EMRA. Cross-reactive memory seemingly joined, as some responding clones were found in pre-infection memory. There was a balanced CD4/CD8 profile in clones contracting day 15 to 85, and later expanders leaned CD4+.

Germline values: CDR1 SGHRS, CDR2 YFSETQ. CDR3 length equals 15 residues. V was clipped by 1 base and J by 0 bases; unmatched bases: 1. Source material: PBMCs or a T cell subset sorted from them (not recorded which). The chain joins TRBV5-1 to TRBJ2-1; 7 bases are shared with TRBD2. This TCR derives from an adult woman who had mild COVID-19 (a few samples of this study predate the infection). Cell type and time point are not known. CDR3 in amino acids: CASSLWGGSYNEQFF. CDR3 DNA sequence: TGCGCCAGCAGCTTGTGGGGGGGCTCCTACAATGAGCAGTTCTTC.